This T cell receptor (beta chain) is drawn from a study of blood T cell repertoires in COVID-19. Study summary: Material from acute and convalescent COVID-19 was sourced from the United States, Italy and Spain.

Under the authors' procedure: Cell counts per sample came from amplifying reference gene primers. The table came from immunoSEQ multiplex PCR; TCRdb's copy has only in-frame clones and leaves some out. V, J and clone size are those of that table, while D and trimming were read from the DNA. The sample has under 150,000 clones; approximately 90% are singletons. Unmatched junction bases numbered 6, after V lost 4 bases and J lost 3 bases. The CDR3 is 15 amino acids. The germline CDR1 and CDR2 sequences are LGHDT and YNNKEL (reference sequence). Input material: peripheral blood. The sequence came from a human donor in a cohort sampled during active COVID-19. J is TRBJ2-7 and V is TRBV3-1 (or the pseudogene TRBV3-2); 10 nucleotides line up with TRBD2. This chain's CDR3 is CASSLGLAGVYEQYF. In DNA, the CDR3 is TGTGCCAGCAGCCTAGGGCTAGCGGGAGTCTACGAGCAGTACTTC.